This is a list of T cell receptor beta chains from one sample in a study of STAT3 mutations in large granular lymphocyte leukemia. Clones were sequenced by immunoSEQ multiplex PCR, and TCRdb holds only the in-frame ones, with some missing. The sample includes 30,000 to 45,000 clones, roughly 90% of them seen just once. Input material: PBMCs. These receptors all stem from a human donor with T large granular lymphocyte leukemia. Some clones in this sample may be carry-over from other donors' samples. Each CDR3 is given with its conserved first and last residue. The order of the fields is J gene, V gene, D gene, clone size, CDR3 DNA, CDR3 protein. A D gene is named only where the DNA matches it firmly. Clone size appears in some rows only: once, few, many, or a class for an expanded clone.

J: TRBJ2-1; V: TRBV7-9; D: .; size: .; DNA: TGTGCCAGCAGCTTGGCAGGGGTCTACAATGAGCAGTTCTTC; CDR3: CASSLAGVYNEQFF
J: TRBJ1-2; V: TRBV5-6; D: .; size: once; DNA: TGTGCCAGCAGCTCACCGGGATCCGCTTTGGGAGGCTACACCTTC; CDR3: CASSSPGSALGGYTF
J: TRBJ2-7; V: TRBV27; D: TRBD2; size: .; DNA: TGTGCCAGCAGTACGTTAGCGGGGGCCACCTACGAGCAGTACTTC; CDR3: CASSTLAGATYEQYF
J: TRBJ1-1; V: TRBV4-2; D: .; size: .; DNA: TGTGCCAGCAGCCCCCAATCGCGAACAGAAGCTTTCTTT; CDR3: CASSPQSRTEAFF
J: TRBJ1-2; V: TRBV7-9; D: TRBD1; size: .; DNA: TGTGCCAGCAGCTTATCGACAGGGGTCGAAGCTAACTATGGCTACACCTTC; CDR3: CASSLSTGVEANYGYTF
J: TRBJ1-2; V: TRBV7-2; D: .; size: .; DNA: TGTGCCAGCAGCTTAGCGCCGGGGTTAGGCGGCTACACCTTC; CDR3: CASSLAPGLGGYTF
J: TRBJ1-2; V: TRBV5-1; D: .; size: .; DNA: TGCGCCAGCAGCTTGTCGGGAGGCTACACCTTC; CDR3: CASSLSGGYTF
J: TRBJ2-1; V: TRBV7-9; D: TRBD2; size: .; DNA: TGTGCCAGCAGCCCAAGGGAGGGCTACAATGAGCAGTTCTTC; CDR3: CASSPREGYNEQFF
J: TRBJ2-1; V: TRBV18; D: .; size: .; DNA: TGTGCCAGCTCACCACCCCCCCCGGCTGGGCGCAATGAGCAGTTCTTC; CDR3: CASSPPPPAGRNEQFF
J: TRBJ1-4; V: TRBV10-3; D: .; size: .; DNA: TGTGCCATCAGTGAGTCGGGCCCTAGGGATGAAAAACTGTTTTTT; CDR3: CAISESGPRDEKLFF
J: TRBJ2-1; V: TRBV7-9; D: TRBD1; size: .; DNA: TGTGCCAGCAGCCGCGGACAGGGGGCTTGGAATGAGCAGTTCTTC; CDR3: CASSRGQGAWNEQFF
J: TRBJ2-6; V: TRBV5-1; D: .; size: .; DNA: TGCGCCAGCAGCTTGGTTTCAGGGGCTGGGGCCAACGTCCTGACTTTC; CDR3: CASSLVSGAGANVLTF
J: TRBJ2-7; V: TRBV11-2; D: TRBD1; size: .; DNA: TGTGCCAGCAGCCCACGGGACAGAGCGTTAGAGCAGTACTTC; CDR3: CASSPRDRALEQYF
J: TRBJ2-3; V: TRBV9; D: TRBD2; size: .; DNA: TGTGCCAGCAGCGTAGACGGGAGGGCGTTAGATACGCAGTATTTT; CDR3: CASSVDGRALDTQYF
J: TRBJ2-2; V: TRBV5-5; D: .; size: few; DNA: TGTGCCAGCAGCCCCTGGAGCGGGGAGCTGTTTTTT; CDR3: CASSPWSGELFF
J: TRBJ1-3; V: TRBV6-5; D: .; size: .; DNA: TGTGCCAGCATTAAGGGAAACACCATATATTTT; CDR3: CASIKGNTIYF
J: TRBJ2-5; V: TRBV7-8; D: .; size: .; DNA: TGTGCCAGCAGCTTAGTCGTTACCCCAGAGACCCAGTACTTC; CDR3: CASSLVVTPETQYF
J: TRBJ2-1; V: TRBV30; D: .; size: .; DNA: TGTGCCTGGAGTGTCATGATCAATGAGCAGTTCTTC; CDR3: CAWSVMINEQFF
J: TRBJ2-3; V: TRBV6-5; D: TRBD1; size: medium-sized; DNA: TGTGCCACCGAACAGGGGGGCACAGATACGCAGTATTTT; CDR3: CATEQGGTDTQYF
J: TRBJ1-5; V: TRBV30; D: .; size: .; DNA: TGTGCCTGGAGCGGGGACTCCAATCAGCCCCAGCATTTT; CDR3: CAWSGDSNQPQHF
J: TRBJ2-7; V: TRBV19; D: TRBD1; size: .; DNA: TGTGCCAGTAGTTTCGGGACAGGGGGCTACGAGCAGTACTTC; CDR3: CASSFGTGGYEQYF
J: TRBJ1-1; V: TRBV5-1; D: TRBD1; size: .; DNA: TGCGCCAGCAGCTTAGGACAGGGGGTGATCAACACTGAAGCTTTCTTT; CDR3: CASSLGQGVINTEAFF
J: TRBJ1-4; V: TRBV7-9; D: .; size: once; DNA: TGTGCCAGCAGCCAGGACAGTTCTAATGAAAAACTGTTTTTT; CDR3: CASSQDSSNEKLFF
J: TRBJ1-2; V: TRBV6-5; D: .; size: .; DNA: TGTGCCAGCAGTTACCTTCGACAGGAGCACTATGGCTACACCTTC; CDR3: CASSYLRQEHYGYTF
J: TRBJ1-2; V: TRBV15; D: .; size: .; DNA: TGTGCCACCAGCGGAGGTGGGGGGGCTTACGGCTACACCTTC; CDR3: CATSGGGGAYGYTF
J: TRBJ2-1; V: TRBV30; D: .; size: .; DNA: TGTGCCTGGAGTGGGTACAGTGAGCAGTTCTTC; CDR3: CAWSGYSEQFF
J: TRBJ1-2; V: TRBV7-9; D: TRBD1; size: .; DNA: TGTGCCAGCAGCTTAGCGCTAACAGGGGACAACTATGGCTACACCTTC; CDR3: CASSLALTGDNYGYTF
J: TRBJ2-3; V: TRBV30; D: .; size: .; DNA: TGTGCCTGGAGTGGACTTAGGGGGGATACGCAGTATTTT; CDR3: CAWSGLRGDTQYF
J: TRBJ1-6; V: TRBV6-6; D: .; size: .; DNA: TGTGCCAGCACCGCCGACTCCTATAATTCACCCCTCCACTTT; CDR3: CASTADSYNSPLHF